The 3 T cell receptor beta chains below all came from one sample that was sequenced in a study of tumor and adjacent non-tumor tissue in lung cancer. The template was RNA from unsorted bulk tissue. This non-tumor lung sample came from over 3 cm beyond the tumor edge. A modified ARM-PCR protocol with three rounds of nested PCR amplified TCRbeta. TCRdb passed the multiplex PCR reads through MiXCR, listing each CDR3 protein once. The sample has about 100,000 distinct CDR3 sequences, roughly 60% seen once. Sequencing used distant non-tumor lung tissue. The receptors were sampled from a man aged 25 to 45 with non-small cell lung cancer.

Only a few counts were recorded for this clonotype. Relative to the germline gene, one junction end is altered; a read error may explain this. V gene TRBV10-3 combines with J gene TRBJ1-4; 8 bases map to TRBD1. The CDR3 has 18 residues. Germline V gives CDR1 ENHRY, CDR2 SYGVKD. The CDR3 DNA follows: TGTGCCATCGGTGAGTCGACGGCAGGGGGCTCTTCTAATGAAAAACTGTTTTTT. This sequence encodes CAIGESTAGGSSNEKLFF.

Of note for this clonotype: One end of the junction fails to match germline, which may point to a read error. The rearrangement joins TRBV10-3 to TRBJ2-3, with D maybe TRBD2 (5 bases). The length of the CDR3 is 14 residues. The germline V gene has CDR1 ENHRY and CDR2 SYGVKD. This CDR3 is CAISEEGSIDTQYF. The CDR3 nucleotides are TGTGCCATCAGTGAGGAAGGGAGCATAGATACGCAGTATTTT.

Of note for this clonotype: Given a much more abundant clone one base away, this may be a read error. This sequence joins TRBV10-3 and TRBJ1-1; TRBD1 matches 7 bases. The CDR3 totals 14 residues. Germline V gene lookup returns CDR1 ENHRY and CDR2 SYGVKD. The CDR3 DNA follows: TGTGTCATCAGTGGGGGACAGTCGGGGACTGAAGCTTTCTTT. Protein product: CVISGGQSGTEAFF.